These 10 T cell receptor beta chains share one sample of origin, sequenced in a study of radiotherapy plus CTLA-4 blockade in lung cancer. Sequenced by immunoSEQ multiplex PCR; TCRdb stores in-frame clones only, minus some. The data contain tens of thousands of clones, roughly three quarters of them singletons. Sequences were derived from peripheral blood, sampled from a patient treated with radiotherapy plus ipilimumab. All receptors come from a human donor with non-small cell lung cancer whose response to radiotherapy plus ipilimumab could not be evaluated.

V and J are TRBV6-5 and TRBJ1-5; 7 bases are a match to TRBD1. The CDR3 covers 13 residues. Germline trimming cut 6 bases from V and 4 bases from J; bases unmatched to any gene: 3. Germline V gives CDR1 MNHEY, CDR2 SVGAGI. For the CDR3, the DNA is TGTGCCAGCAGACAGGACAGGAATCAGCCCCAGCATTTT. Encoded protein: CASRQDRNQPQHF.

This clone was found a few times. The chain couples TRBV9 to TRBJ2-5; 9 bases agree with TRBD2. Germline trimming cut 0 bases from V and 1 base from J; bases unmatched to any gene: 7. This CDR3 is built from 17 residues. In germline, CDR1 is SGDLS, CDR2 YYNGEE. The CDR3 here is CASSVGNSGGIQETQYF. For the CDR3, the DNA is TGTGCCAGCAGCGTAGGGAATAGCGGGGGAATCCAAGAGACCCAGTACTTC.

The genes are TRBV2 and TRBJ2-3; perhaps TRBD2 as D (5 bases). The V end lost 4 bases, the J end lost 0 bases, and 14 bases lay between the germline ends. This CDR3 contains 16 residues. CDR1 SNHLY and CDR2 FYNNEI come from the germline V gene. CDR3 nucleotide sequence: TGTGCCAGCAGTGCCCCCACTAGTCCGAGCACAGATACGCAGTATTTT. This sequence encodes CASSAPTSPSTDTQYF.

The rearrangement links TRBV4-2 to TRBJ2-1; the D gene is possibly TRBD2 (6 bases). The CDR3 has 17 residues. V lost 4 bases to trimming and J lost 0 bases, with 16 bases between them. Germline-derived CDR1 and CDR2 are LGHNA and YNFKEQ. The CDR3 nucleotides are TGTGCCAGCAGCCTTCGAAGCGGGCCGAGCTCCTACAATGAGCAGTTCTTC. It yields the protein CASSLRSGPSSYNEQFF.

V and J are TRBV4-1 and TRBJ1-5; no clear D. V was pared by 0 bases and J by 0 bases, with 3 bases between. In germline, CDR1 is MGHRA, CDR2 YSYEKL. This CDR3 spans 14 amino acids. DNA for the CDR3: TGCGCCAGCAGCCAAGACTATAGCAATCAGCCCCAGCATTTT. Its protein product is CASSQDYSNQPQHF.

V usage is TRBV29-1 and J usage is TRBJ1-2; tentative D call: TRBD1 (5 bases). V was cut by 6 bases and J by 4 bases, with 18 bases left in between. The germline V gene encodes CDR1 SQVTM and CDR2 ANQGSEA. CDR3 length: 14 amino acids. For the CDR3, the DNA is TGCAGCGTAAATGTACAGGTTTCCTCCTATGGCTACACCTTC. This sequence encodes CSVNVQVSSYGYTF.

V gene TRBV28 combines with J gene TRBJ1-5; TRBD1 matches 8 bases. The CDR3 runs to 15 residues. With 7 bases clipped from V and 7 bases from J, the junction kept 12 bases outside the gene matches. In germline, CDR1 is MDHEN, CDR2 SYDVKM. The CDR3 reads CASKSQGAIPQPQHF. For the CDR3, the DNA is TGTGCCAGCAAAAGTCAGGGGGCGATCCCCCAGCCCCAGCATTTT.

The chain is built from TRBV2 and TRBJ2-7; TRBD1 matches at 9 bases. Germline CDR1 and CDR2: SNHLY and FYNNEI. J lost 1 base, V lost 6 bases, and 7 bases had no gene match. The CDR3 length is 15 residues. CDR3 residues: CASRPIGTGSYEQYF. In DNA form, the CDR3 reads TGTGCCAGCAGACCGATTGGGACAGGGTCCTACGAGCAGTACTTC.

The CDR3 loop is CASTGWRGHGEQFF. For the CDR3, the DNA is TGTGCCAGCACGGGATGGAGGGGGCACGGAGAGCAGTTCTTC. This rearrangement joins TRBV11-1 to TRBJ2-1, with D perhaps TRBD1 (7 bases). Trimming removed 7 bases from V and 10 bases from J, with 20 bases in between. The CDR3 totals 14 residues. Germline V gene lookup returns CDR1 SGHAT and CDR2 FQDESV (reference sequence). The variable domain in full, completed from reference TRBV11-1 and TRBJ2-1, reads EAEVAQSPRYKITEKSQAVAFWCDPISGHATLYWYRQILGQGPELLVQFQDESVVDDSQLPKDRFSAERLKGVDSTLKIQPAELGDSAMYLCASTGWRGHGEQFFGPGTRLTVL.

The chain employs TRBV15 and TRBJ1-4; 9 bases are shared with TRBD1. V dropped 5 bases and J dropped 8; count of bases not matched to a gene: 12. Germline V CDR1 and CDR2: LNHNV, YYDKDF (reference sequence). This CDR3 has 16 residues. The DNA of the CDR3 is TGTGCCACCAGCGGGGGTAACAGGGGGCGAGGGGAAAAACTGTTTTTT. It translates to CATSGGNRGRGEKLFF.